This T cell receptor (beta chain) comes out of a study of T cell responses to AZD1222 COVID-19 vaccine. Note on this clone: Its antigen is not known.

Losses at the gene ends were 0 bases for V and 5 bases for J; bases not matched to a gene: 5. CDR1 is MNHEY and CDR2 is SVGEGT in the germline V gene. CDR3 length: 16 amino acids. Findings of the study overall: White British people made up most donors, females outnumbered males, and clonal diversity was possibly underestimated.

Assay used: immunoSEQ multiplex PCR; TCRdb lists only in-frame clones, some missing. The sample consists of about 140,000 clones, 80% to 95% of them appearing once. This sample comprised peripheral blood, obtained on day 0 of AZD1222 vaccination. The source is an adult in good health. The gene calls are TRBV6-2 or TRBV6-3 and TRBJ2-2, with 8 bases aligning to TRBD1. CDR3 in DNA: TGTGCCAGCAGTTACTCGGCCAGGGGGCCTACCGGGGAGCTGTTTTTT. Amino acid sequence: CASSYSARGPTGELFF.